This T cell receptor (delta chain) originates from a study of DNA immune sequencing with unique molecular identifiers (TCRdb year 2020). Study-wide context: Immunomagnetic cell separation was used to enrich gammadelta T cells from buffy coats, and the genomic DNA of the enriched gammadelta T cells was sequenced. Healthy individuals were used as donors, and sorted peripheral blood gammadelta T cells were profiled from 10 to 11 of these donors. To compare enriched and non-enriched samples, around 91 ng of enriched gammadelta T-cell DNA and 1 ug of non-enriched PBMC DNA were sequenced. The method was checked using synthetic reference molecules and blood samples from healthy people. The study developed and validated an ultrasensitive DNA-based TRD repertoire sequencing method using PCR-introduced unique molecular identifiers. gammadelta T cells were enriched from PBMC of 10 or so healthy individuals by fluorescence-activated cell sorting. Broad study findings and their caveats: Among clonotypes in healthy donors, the most frequent TRD rearrangement was TRDV2 paired with TRDJ1. Variation in TRD repertoire diversity was observed between healthy donors, with several donors found to be highly oligoclonal, in that the top 5 clonotypes exceeded half of productive molecules. Novel TRD sequences not targeted by the primers cannot be detected with the primer-based approach.

Library construction relied on multiplex PCR. Genomic DNA was amplified with a 32-plex assay using primers for all 8 TRDV and 4 TRDJ genes covering the CDR3. During two to four cycles of barcoding PCR, a 12-nucleotide UMI was attached, and a second PCR using Illumina adapter primers followed. AMPure XP beads were used for library purification, and library quality was checked on a Fragment Analyzer with the HS NGS Fragment kit. Sequencing was run on an Illumina MiniSeq mid-output kit with 20% PhiX and 150 cycles of paired-end reads. The study's processing was this. MIGEC version 1.2.9 was used to process reads, grouping reads by UMI and building error-corrected consensus sequences. Modified VDJtools version 1.2.1 scripts and the tcR R package were used for post-processing. TCRdb reanalyzed the public reads with the CATT caller, and identical DNA sequences were merged afterwards. TCRdb's processing, not the authors' own work, is the source of the V and J calls. This sample gives 4,000 to 5,500 delta-chain clones in total; around 9.9% of them show up just once. The ten top clones hold roughly 53% of the sample.

This clone was picked up a small number of times. No cognate antigen has been identified for it. This may come from a read error, since a much larger clone is one base off. Sequences TSESDYY (CDR1) and QEAYKQQN (CDR2) are obtained from the germline V gene. The CDR3 covers 19 residues, taking in both the cysteine and the phenylalanine. Only the CDR3 part of the read is kept: 57 bases, read in frame from the first base. The chain joins TRAV38-2/DV8 to TRDJ1, with a tentative D call of TRDD2 or TRDD3, each matching 5 bases. This receptor was obtained from a human donor in good health. Sequencing was carried out using gamma-delta T cells enriched from blood buffy coat, or unenriched PBMCs (not recorded which). The CDR3 reads as follows: CAYRRKPTKGGAGTDNLIF. The nucleotide sequence is given as TGTGCTTATAGGAGGAAGCCTACTAAGGGGGGTGCGGGCACCGATAACCTCATCTTT.